A single sample is the source of the 18 T cell receptor beta chains below, sequenced in a study of vaccination effects on CD4 cells after COVID-19. Subsequent to less than 13 days of culture, CD4+ T cells were isolated. Assay used: immunoSEQ multiplex PCR; TCRdb lists only in-frame clones, some missing. The sample lists around 45,000 clones; more than 75% were seen once. These TCRs' antigens remain unknown. Specimen: CD4+ T cells from PBMCs cultured without peptide, collected before COVID-19 vaccination. These receptors came from a human donor who had a prior SARS-CoV-2 infection.

The gene calls are TRBV3-1 (or the pseudogene TRBV3-2) and TRBJ1-6, with 9 nucleotides matching TRBD1. With 2 bases clipped from V and 6 bases from J, the junction kept 17 bases outside the gene matches. The CDR3 is made up of 20 amino acids. Germline V gene lookup returns CDR1 LGHDT and CDR2 YNNKEL (reference sequence). In nucleotides, the CDR3 is TGTGCCAGCAGCCAATCACACGCTGGAACCGGGACAGGGCTTAATTCACCCCTCCACTTT. Amino acids: CASSQSHAGTGTGLNSPLHF.

V is TRBV6-1 and J is TRBJ1-2; possible D gene TRBD1, 5 bases. There are 14 residues in the CDR3. Germline CDR1 is MNHNS and CDR2 is SASEGT. The V end lost 1 base, the J end lost 6 bases, and 12 bases lay between the germline ends. In DNA, the CDR3 is TGTGCCAGCAGTGAAGGGGGGACTGTGCATGGCTACACCTTC. Amino acid sequence: CASSEGGTVHGYTF.

The chain combines TRBV7-9 with TRBJ2-1; D is unclear. CDR3 size: 14 residues. The V end was cut by 8 bases, the J end by 5 bases, with 16 bases between. Looked up from germline, CDR1 is SEHNR and CDR2 is FQNEAQ (reference sequence). CDR3 sequence reads: CASSQIGSNNEQFF. Here the CDR3 DNA reads TGTGCCAGCTCACAAATCGGGTCGAACAATGAGCAGTTCTTC.

The V and J genes are TRBV5-1 and TRBJ2-3; 7 bases agree with TRBD2. Germline trimming cut 2 bases from V and 5 bases from J; bases unmatched to any gene: 11. CDR1 and CDR2 (germline): SGHRS, YFSETQ. This CDR3 is 16 amino acids long. The CDR3 region has the DNA TGCGCCAGCAGCTTCGGACTAGACCTAGGGGTAGATACGCAGTATTTT. Amino acid sequence: CASSFGLDLGVDTQYF.

The J gene is TRBJ2-7, the V gene TRBV7-2; tentative D call: TRBD2 (5 bases). This CDR3 is 12 amino acids long. The V end was cut by 2 bases, the J end by 7 bases, with 9 bases between. The germline V gene has CDR1 SGHTA and CDR2 FQGNSA. CDR3 sequence: CASSLTGGEQYF. The CDR3 DNA is TGTGCCAGCAGCTTAACCGGAGGAGAGCAGTACTTC.

The V call is TRBV7-3, the J call TRBJ2-4; 10 nucleotides line up with TRBD1. The germline V gene encodes CDR1 SGHTA and CDR2 FQGTGA. The CDR3 contains 12 residues. V lost 2 bases to trimming and J lost 15 bases; unmatched junction nucleotides: 4. CDR3 loop: CASSLGTGAVYF. CDR3 in DNA: TGTGCCAGCAGCTTAGGGACAGGGGCTGTGTACTTC. Drawing the rest from reference TRBV7-3 and TRBJ2-4, the complete variable domain is GAGVSQTPSNKVTEKGKYVELRCDPISGHTALYWYRQSLGQGPEFLIYFQGTGAADDSGLPNDRFFAVRPEGSVSTLKIQRTERGDSAVYLCASSLGTGAVYFGAGTRLSVL.

CDR3 DNA: TGCGCCAGCAGTAGCACCGGGACACCCCAAGAGACCCAGTACTTC. Translated: CASSSTGTPQETQYF. The chain links TRBV5-1 to TRBJ2-5, with TRBD1 as a possible D gene (6 bases). This CDR3 is built from 15 residues. Trimming took off 5 bases at V and 1 base at J, with 15 bases between the two ends. The germline CDR1 and CDR2 sequences are SGHRS and YFSETQ.

V gene TRBV7-2 combines with J gene TRBJ1-5; perhaps TRBD1 as D (5 bases). Between the trimmed V and J ends, which lost 0 bases and 5 bases, there was a span of 11 bases. The CDR3 totals 15 residues. The germline V gene has CDR1 SGHTA and CDR2 FQGNSA. CDR3 amino acids: CASSLATGVHQPQHF. The CDR3, as DNA: TGTGCCAGCAGCTTAGCGACGGGGGTCCATCAGCCCCAGCATTTT.

The chain links TRBV19 to TRBJ2-3, with TRBD1 matching over 9 bases. The CDR3 sequence is 15 residues long. V gave up 4 bases and J gave up 9 bases; unmatched junction bases: 11. Germline lookup yields CDR1 LNHDA and CDR2 SQIVND (reference sequence). CDR3 sequence reads: CASSTTGGWSDTQYF. For the CDR3, the DNA is TGTGCCAGTAGTACCACAGGGGGCTGGTCCGACACGCAGTATTTT.

The chain links TRBV11-3 to TRBJ2-3, with D possibly TRBD2 on 6 matching bases. Germline CDR1 SGHNT, CDR2 YENEEA. The CDR3 runs to 17 residues. V shed 2 bases and J shed 1 base, with 16 bases lying between them. In DNA, the CDR3 is TGTGCCAGCAGCTTAAGGTACCGGGAGCGGGGCACAGATACGCAGTATTTT. This gives the protein CASSLRYRERGTDTQYF.

The chain uses TRBV5-8 and TRBJ1-4; perhaps TRBD1 as D (5 bases). There are 16 residues in the CDR3. V was cut by 4 bases and J by 4 bases, with 17 bases left in between. Germline CDR1 SGHTS, CDR2 YDEGEE. The CDR3 DNA follows: TGTGCCAGCAGCAATGGGTTTGGGGACTTTAATGAAAAACTGTTTTTT. This sequence encodes CASSNGFGDFNEKLFF.

This chain links TRBV19 with TRBJ2-2, with 7 bases lining up with TRBD1. CDR1 LNHDA and CDR2 SQIVND come from the germline V gene (reference sequence). CDR3 length: 14 residues. Germline trimming cut 5 bases from V and 5 bases from J; bases unmatched to any gene: 5. CDR3 amino acids: CASSEGAWTGELFF. CDR3 bases: TGTGCCAGTAGTGAGGGGGCGTGGACCGGGGAGCTGTTTTTT.

The chain uses TRBV19 and TRBJ1-1; D might be TRBD1 (5 bases). Trimming cost V 4 bases and J 4 bases, with 16 bases left between them. Germline values: CDR1 LNHDA, CDR2 SQIVND (reference sequence). The CDR3 has 15 residues. The CDR3 nucleotides read TGTGCCAGTAGTAGGTCTGGGGCTGGGCTCACTGAAGCTTTCTTT. It specifies CASSRSGAGLTEAFF.

The chain joins TRBV6-5 to TRBJ2-1; no reliable D call. In germline, CDR1 is MNHEY, CDR2 SVGAGI. The CDR3 is made up of 14 amino acids. Deletions cut 6 bases from V and 4 bases from J, with 13 bases between. The CDR3 sequence is CASRLGQLYNEQFF. The CDR3, as DNA: TGTGCCAGCAGGCTTGGGCAGTTGTACAATGAGCAGTTCTTC.

The chain carries TRBV11-3 and TRBJ1-1, with unresolved D. The CDR3 length is 13 residues. V lost 5 bases, J lost 3 bases, and 10 bases lay in between. Germline loops: CDR1 SGHNT, CDR2 YENEEA. Written as DNA, the CDR3 is TGTGCCAGCAGCGGACCTAGAGACACTGAAGCTTTCTTT. Protein product: CASSGPRDTEAFF.

V and J are TRBV7-2 and TRBJ1-3, with D tentatively TRBD1 (5 bases). Trimming removed 1 base from V and 12 bases from J, with 16 bases in between. From germline, CDR1 is SGHTA and CDR2 FQGNSA. The length of the CDR3 is 14 residues. CDR3 coding DNA: TGTGCCAGCAGCTTAGACAGACAGTCCTCCGACATATATTTT. Translating gives CASSLDRQSSDIYF. The full variable domain, with the rest looked up from reference TRBV7-2 and TRBJ1-3, is GAGVSQSPSNKVTEKGKDVELRCDPISGHTALYWYRQSLGQGLEFLIYFQGNSAPDKSGLPSDRFSAERTGGSVSTLTIQRTQQEDSAVYLCASSLDRQSSDIYFGEGSWLTVV.

The rearrangement uses TRBV6-5 and TRBJ1-6, with 8 bases matching TRBD1. V trimming: 0 bases; J trimming: 8 bases; junction bases outside the gene matches: 3. Germline V gene data show CDR1 as MNHEY and CDR2 as SVGAGI. The CDR3 covers 15 residues. The CDR3 here is CASSYSQGAYSPLHF. The CDR3 DNA reads as TGTGCCAGCAGTTACTCTCAGGGGGCTTATTCACCCCTCCACTTT.

The rearrangement uses TRBV29-1 and TRBJ2-7; 7 nucleotides agree with TRBD2. With V trimmed by 6 bases and J by 0 bases, 5 bases remained unmatched. Germline loops: CDR1 SQVTM, CDR2 ANQGSEA. The CDR3 has 13 amino acids. The CDR3 DNA reads TGCAGCGTAGCGGGAAGGACCTCCTACGAGCAGTACTTC. Its translation is CSVAGRTSYEQYF.